This T cell receptor (beta chain) was found in a study of T-cell memory formation after mild COVID-19. Study-wide context: Clustering of TCRs was largely donor specific.

The CDR3 runs to 12 residues. Trimming took off 5 bases at V and 6 bases at J, with 7 bases between the two ends. Per germline, CDR1 SEHNR and CDR2 FQNEAQ (reference sequence). TCR alpha and TCR beta cDNA libraries carrying sample barcodes and UMIs were produced by 5'RACE using constant-segment primers. TCRdb ran MiXCR on the 5' RACE reads and lists one entry per CDR3 protein. Of roughly 110,000 distinct CDR3 sequences listed, around an eighth are singletons. Only a few counts were recorded for this clonotype. Specimen: PBMCs or a T cell subset sorted from them (not recorded which). This receptor was obtained from an adult woman who had mild COVID-19 (a few samples of this study predate the infection). Cell type and time point are not known. The genes are TRBV7-9 and TRBJ2-2; no definite D call. The CDR3 nucleotides read TGTGCCAGCAGCCCACACCCCGGGGAGCTGTTTTTT. Translated, it gives CASSPHPGELFF.